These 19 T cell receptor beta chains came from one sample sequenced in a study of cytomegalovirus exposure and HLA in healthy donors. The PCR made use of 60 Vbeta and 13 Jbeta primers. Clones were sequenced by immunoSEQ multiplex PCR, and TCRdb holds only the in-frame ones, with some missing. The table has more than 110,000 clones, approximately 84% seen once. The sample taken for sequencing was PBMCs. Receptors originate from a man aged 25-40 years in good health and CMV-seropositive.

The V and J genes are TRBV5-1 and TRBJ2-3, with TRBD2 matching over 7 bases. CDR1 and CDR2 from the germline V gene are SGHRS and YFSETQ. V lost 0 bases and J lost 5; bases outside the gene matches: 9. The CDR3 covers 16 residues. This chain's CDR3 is CASSLEYSGAGDTQYF. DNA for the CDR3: TGCGCCAGCAGCTTGGAGTACAGCGGGGCTGGAGATACGCAGTATTTT.

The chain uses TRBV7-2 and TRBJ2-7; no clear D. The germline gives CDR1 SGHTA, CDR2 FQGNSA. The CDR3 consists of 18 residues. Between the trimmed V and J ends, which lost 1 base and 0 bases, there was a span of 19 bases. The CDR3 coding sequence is TGTGCCAGCAGCTTAGTCCCGTCGTTAAGCGCAAGCTCCTACGAGCAGTACTTC. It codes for CASSLVPSLSASSYEQYF. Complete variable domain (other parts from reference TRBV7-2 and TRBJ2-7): GAGVSQSPSNKVTEKGKDVELRCDPISGHTALYWYRQSLGQGLEFLIYFQGNSAPDKSGLPSDRFSAERTGGSVSTLTIQRTQQEDSAVYLCASSLVPSLSASSYEQYFGPGTRLTVT.

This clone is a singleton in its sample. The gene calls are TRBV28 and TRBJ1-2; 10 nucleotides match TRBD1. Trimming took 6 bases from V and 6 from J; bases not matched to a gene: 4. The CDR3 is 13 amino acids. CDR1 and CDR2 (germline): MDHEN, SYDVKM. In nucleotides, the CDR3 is TGTGCCAGCAGGTCCGGGACAGGGGATGGCTACACCTTC. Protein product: CASRSGTGDGYTF.

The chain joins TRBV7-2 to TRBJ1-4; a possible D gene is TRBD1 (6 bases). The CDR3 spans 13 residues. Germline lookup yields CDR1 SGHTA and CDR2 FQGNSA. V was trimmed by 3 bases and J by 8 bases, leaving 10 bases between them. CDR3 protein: CASSFVRGEKLFF. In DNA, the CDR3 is TGTGCCAGCAGCTTCGTTAGGGGGGAAAAACTGTTTTTT.

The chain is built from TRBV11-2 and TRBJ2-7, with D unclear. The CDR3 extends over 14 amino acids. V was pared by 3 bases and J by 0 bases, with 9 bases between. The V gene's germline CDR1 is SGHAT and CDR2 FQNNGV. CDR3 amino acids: CASSFQQYSYEQYF. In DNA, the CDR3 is TGTGCCAGCAGCTTTCAACAGTACTCCTACGAGCAGTACTTC.

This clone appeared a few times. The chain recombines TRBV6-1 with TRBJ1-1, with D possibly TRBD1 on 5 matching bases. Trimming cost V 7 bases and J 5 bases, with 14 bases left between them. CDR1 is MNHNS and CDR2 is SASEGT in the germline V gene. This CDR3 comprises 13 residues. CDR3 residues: CASITRGWTEAFF. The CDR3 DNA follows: TGTGCCAGCATAACAAGGGGTTGGACTGAAGCTTTCTTT.

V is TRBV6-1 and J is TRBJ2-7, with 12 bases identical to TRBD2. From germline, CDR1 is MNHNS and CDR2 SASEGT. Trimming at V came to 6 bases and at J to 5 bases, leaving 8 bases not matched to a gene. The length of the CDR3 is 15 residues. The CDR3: CASRWRLAGDHEQYF. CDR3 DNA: TGTGCCAGCAGATGGAGACTAGCGGGAGATCACGAGCAGTACTTC.

The CDR3 nucleotides are TGTGCCAGCAGTTTACGCAATTACGAGCAGTACTTC. Translated: CASSLRNYEQYF. This sequence joins TRBV28 and TRBJ2-5, with unresolved D. The J call could be wrong; TRBJ2-7 is a better fit for the DNA end. This CDR3 spans 12 amino acids. Germline CDR1 is MDHEN and CDR2 is SYDVKM.

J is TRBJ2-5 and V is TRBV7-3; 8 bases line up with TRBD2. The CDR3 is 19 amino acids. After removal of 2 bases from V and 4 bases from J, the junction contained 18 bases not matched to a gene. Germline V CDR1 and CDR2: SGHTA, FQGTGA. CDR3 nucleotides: TGTGCCAGCAGCTTACGGGCCCCGACTAGCGCTCTTTCGGTAGAGACCCAGTACTTC. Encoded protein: CASSLRAPTSALSVETQYF.

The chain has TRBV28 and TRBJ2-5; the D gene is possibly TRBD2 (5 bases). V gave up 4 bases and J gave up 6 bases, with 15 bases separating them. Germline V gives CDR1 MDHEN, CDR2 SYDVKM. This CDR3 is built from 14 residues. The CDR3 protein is CASSSRQRQQTQYF. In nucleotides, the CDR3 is TGTGCCAGCAGTTCAAGGCAGCGGCAGCAGACCCAGTACTTC.

CDR3 loop: CATRLAGMYEQYF. The CDR3 DNA is TGTGCCACCAGACTAGCGGGAATGTACGAGCAGTACTTC. The gene calls are TRBV28 and TRBJ2-7; 11 bases fit TRBD2. The CDR3 covers 13 residues. Germline V gene sequence: CDR1 MDHEN, CDR2 SYDVKM. After removal of 10 bases from V and 4 bases from J, the junction contained 6 bases not matched to a gene.

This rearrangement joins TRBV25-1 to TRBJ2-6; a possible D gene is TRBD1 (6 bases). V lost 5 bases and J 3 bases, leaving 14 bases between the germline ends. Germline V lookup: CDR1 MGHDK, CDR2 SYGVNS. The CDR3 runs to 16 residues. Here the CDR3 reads CASSNQDSLGANVLTF. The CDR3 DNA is TGTGCCAGCAGTAATCAGGACAGCCTTGGGGCCAACGTCCTGACTTTC.

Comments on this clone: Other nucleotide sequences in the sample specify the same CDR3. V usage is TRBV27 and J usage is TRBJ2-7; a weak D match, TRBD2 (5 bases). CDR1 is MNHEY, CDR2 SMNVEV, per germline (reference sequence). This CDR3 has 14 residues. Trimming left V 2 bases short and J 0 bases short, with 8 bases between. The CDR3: CASSLTGSSYEQYF. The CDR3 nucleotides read TGTGCCAGCAGTTTAACGGGGTCCTCCTACGAGCAGTACTTC.

This CDR3 reads CASSQGQANEKLFF. The CDR3 coding sequence is TGTGCCAGCAGCCAGGGACAGGCTAATGAAAAACTGTTTTTT. V is TRBV7-2 and J is TRBJ1-4; TRBD1 agrees at 8 bases. J gave up 3 bases and V 5 bases, and 2 bases lay outside the gene matches. This CDR3 spans 14 amino acids. In germline, CDR1 is SGHTA, CDR2 FQGNSA.

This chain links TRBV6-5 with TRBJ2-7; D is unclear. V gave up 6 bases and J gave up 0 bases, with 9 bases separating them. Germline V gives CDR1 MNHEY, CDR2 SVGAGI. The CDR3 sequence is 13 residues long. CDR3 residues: CASSLPSSYEQYF. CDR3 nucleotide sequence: TGTGCCAGCAGCCTCCCGAGCTCCTACGAGCAGTACTTC.

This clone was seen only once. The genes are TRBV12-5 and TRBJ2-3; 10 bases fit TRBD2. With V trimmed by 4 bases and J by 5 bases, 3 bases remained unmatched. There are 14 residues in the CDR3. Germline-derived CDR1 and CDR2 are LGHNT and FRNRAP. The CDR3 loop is CASGSGLARDTQYF. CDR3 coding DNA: TGTGCTAGTGGTTCGGGACTAGCGCGAGATACGCAGTATTTT. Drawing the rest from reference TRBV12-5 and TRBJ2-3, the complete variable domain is DARVTQTPRHKVTEMGQEVTMRCQPILGHNTVFWYRQTMMQGLELLAYFRNRAPLDDSGMPKDRFSAEMPDATLATLKIQPSEPRDSAVYFCASGSGLARDTQYFGPGTRLTVL.

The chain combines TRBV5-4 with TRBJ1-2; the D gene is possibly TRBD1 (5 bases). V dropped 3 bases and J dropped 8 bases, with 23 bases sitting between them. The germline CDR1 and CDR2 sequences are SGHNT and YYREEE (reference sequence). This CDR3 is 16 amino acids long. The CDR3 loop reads CASSSRGRVDVLGYTF. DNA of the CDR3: TGTGCCAGCAGCTCCCGGGGGAGGGTCGACGTCCTGGGCTACACCTTC.

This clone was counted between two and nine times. CDR3 sequence: CASSQVSGLGGLVTDTQYF. The CDR3 DNA is TGTGCCAGCAGCCAAGTATCGGGTCTCGGGGGGTTAGTCACAGATACGCAGTATTTT. The J gene is TRBJ2-3, the V gene TRBV14; 7 nucleotides agree with TRBD2. The CDR3 length is 19 residues. Germline V lookup: CDR1 SGHDN, CDR2 FVKESK. With 1 base clipped from V and 2 bases from J, the junction kept 15 bases outside the gene matches.

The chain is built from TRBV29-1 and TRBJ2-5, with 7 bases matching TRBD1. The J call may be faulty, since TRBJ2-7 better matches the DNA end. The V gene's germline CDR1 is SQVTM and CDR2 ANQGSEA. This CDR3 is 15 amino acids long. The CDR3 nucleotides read TGCAGCGTTGAAGATCTCGAGGGGGCGCGGTACGAGCAGTACTTC. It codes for CSVEDLEGARYEQYF.